Presented here are 31 T cell receptor beta chains from one specimen sequenced in a study of blood T cell repertoires in COVID-19 (dated by TCRdb to between 2020 and 2021). Libraries were built with the immunoSEQ multiplex PCR assay. Entries here come from immuneACCESS through TCRdb and include only in-frame sequences with V and J called. Some clones fail to appear in such tables; in the studies checked, an unresolved V gene covers under half of the shortfall, and the cause of the remainder is unknown. This sample holds 180,000 or so clones; approximately 85% were observed only once. Approximately 8.9% of the sample lies in the top ten. Sequenced material: peripheral blood. The receptors here all came from a woman aged 55 to 70 with acute or convalescent COVID-19.

This clone was counted only a few times. The chain joins TRBV19 to TRBJ2-3; D is unclear. The V gene's germline CDR1 is LNHDA and CDR2 SQIVND (reference sequence). The CDR3 runs 15 residues. Trimming cost V 5 bases and J 4 bases, with 16 bases left between them. CDR3 in DNA: TGTGCCAGTAGTTATATGCGCCAACAGTCAGATACGCAGTATTTT. The encoded protein is CASSYMRQQSDTQYF.

V gene TRBV10-2 combines with J gene TRBJ2-3, with 14 bases fitting TRBD2. This CDR3 comprises 16 residues. CDR1 and CDR2 from the germline V gene are WSHSY and SAAADI. With V trimmed by 2 bases and J by 4 bases, 2 bases remained unmatched. The CDR3 spells CASSEGLAGGSDTQYF. The CDR3 nucleotides are TGCGCCAGCAGTGAGGGACTAGCGGGAGGTTCAGATACGCAGTATTTT.

The rearrangement links TRBV27 to TRBJ1-2; tentatively, D is TRBD1 (5 bases). V was trimmed by 7 bases and J by 9 bases, leaving 18 bases between them. Germline V lookup: CDR1 MNHEY, CDR2 SMNVEV (reference sequence). This CDR3 region has 13 residues. For the CDR3, the DNA is TGTGCCAGCACCCAAACCGGGGGTAGAAGCTACACCTTC. It is translated as CASTQTGGRSYTF.

The gene calls are TRBV19 and TRBJ2-5; possibly TRBD1 for D (7 bases). CDR1 and CDR2 (germline): LNHDA, SQIVND (reference sequence). The CDR3 runs 15 residues. Trimming removed 6 bases from V and 5 bases from J, with 19 bases in between. The CDR3, as DNA: TGTGCCAGTAGCCCCTCAGGGGGAGGTCGTGAGACCCAGTACTTC. This translates into CASSPSGGGRETQYF.

The chain uses TRBV7-2 and TRBJ2-1; D not resolved. Germline values: CDR1 SGHTA, CDR2 FQGNSA. V shed 3 bases and J shed 0 bases, with 3 bases lying between them. The CDR3 is made up of 13 amino acids. CDR3: CASSFSSYNEQFF. CDR3 in DNA: TGTGCCAGCAGCTTTAGCTCCTACAATGAGCAGTTCTTC.

Points on this clone: Other DNA sequences from this sample encode an identical CDR3 as well. The J gene is TRBJ2-3, the V gene TRBV7-9; TRBD2 matches 11 bases. V was clipped by 6 bases and J by 3 bases; unmatched bases: 5. Per the germline V gene, CDR1 is SEHNR and CDR2 is FQNEAQ (reference sequence). The length of the CDR3 is 15 residues. This CDR3 reads CASSTTSGRTDTQYF. The CDR3 region has the DNA TGTGCCAGCAGTACTACTAGCGGGAGAACAGATACGCAGTATTTT.

The V call is TRBV9, the J call TRBJ1-1; 9 bases are shared with TRBD1. Per germline, CDR1 SGDLS and CDR2 YYNGEE. The CDR3 contains 16 residues. Unmatched junction bases numbered 8, after V lost 0 bases and J lost 5 bases. In nucleotides, the CDR3 is TGTGCCAGCAGCGTAGGGCTCGACAGGGGGTGGACTGAAGCTTTCTTT. Amino acids: CASSVGLDRGWTEAFF.

The chain employs TRBV7-3 and TRBJ2-1, with 9 bases aligning to TRBD1. CDR1 SGHTA and CDR2 FQGTGA come from the germline V gene. The trim removed 5 bases at V and 7 bases at J, leaving 6 bases unmatched. The CDR3 loop spans 14 amino acids. This CDR3 is CASSPSGQGNEQFF. The CDR3 DNA reads TGTGCCAGCAGCCCCTCCGGACAGGGGAATGAGCAGTTCTTC.

This clone turned up a few times. The V call is TRBV19, the J call TRBJ2-7, with D perhaps TRBD2 (6 bases). The CDR3 covers 13 residues. V lost 8 bases to trimming and J lost 3 bases, with 14 bases between them. In germline, CDR1 is LNHDA, CDR2 SQIVND (reference sequence). The DNA of the CDR3 is TGTGCCAGTGGTTCTCGGGGGAGCTACGAGCAGTACTTC. It codes for CASGSRGSYEQYF.

This chain links TRBV6-5 with TRBJ1-1; 7 bases map to TRBD1. Germline CDR1 and CDR2: MNHEY and SVGAGI. The CDR3 is 15 amino acids. The J segment lost 7 bases and the V segment lost 6 bases, leaving 14 bases of the junction unmatched. The chain's CDR3 is CASRPTTGSVIEAFF. CDR3 nucleotides: TGTGCCAGCAGACCCACGACAGGGTCGGTTATTGAAGCTTTCTTT.

V gene TRBV29-1 combines with J gene TRBJ1-2; D remains unclear. The germline gives CDR1 SQVTM, CDR2 ANQGSEA. This CDR3 spans 12 amino acids. V lost 7 bases and J 2 bases, leaving 11 bases between the germline ends. The DNA for the CDR3 is TGCAGCGCCCCACAGAAGAACTATGGCTACACCTTC. It codes for CSAPQKNYGYTF.

J is TRBJ1-3 and V is TRBV5-4; no clear D gene. CDR3 length equals 14 residues. The V gene's germline CDR1 is SGHNT and CDR2 YYREEE (reference sequence). Trimming shortened V by 5 bases and J by 2 bases, and 11 bases separated the two germline ends. CDR3 nucleotides: TGTGCCAGCAGAGAAAGCGGTACTGGAAACACCATATATTTT. Residues: CASRESGTGNTIYF.

The chain couples TRBV4-2 to TRBJ1-6; no reliable D call. V was trimmed by 0 bases and J by 0 bases, leaving 12 bases between them. The CDR3 length is 18 residues. The germline gives CDR1 LGHNA, CDR2 YNFKEQ. DNA of the CDR3: TGTGCCAGCAGCCAAGATCCCGGGTCCAGCTCCTATAATTCACCCCTCCACTTT. Its protein product is CASSQDPGSSSYNSPLHF.

This clone has a handful of counts. CDR3 sequence (DNA): TGTGCCAGCAGCTCACTAGGGGGTGATAATTCACCCCTCCACTTT. This sequence encodes CASSSLGGDNSPLHF. This rearrangement joins TRBV3-1 (or the pseudogene TRBV3-2) to TRBJ1-6; D is perhaps TRBD1 (6 bases). Germline-derived CDR1 and CDR2 are LGHDT and YNNKEL (reference sequence). V lost 5 bases to trimming and J lost 5 bases, with 13 bases between them. CDR3 length: 15 residues.

The gene calls are TRBV11-3 and TRBJ1-1; D not resolved. Between the trimmed V and J ends, which lost 2 bases and 4 bases, there was a span of 11 bases. The CDR3 extends over 14 amino acids. Germline V lookup: CDR1 SGHNT, CDR2 YENEEA. Here the CDR3 DNA reads TGTGCCAGCAGCTTATCCGAATTGAGCACTGAAGCTTTCTTT. This sequence encodes CASSLSELSTEAFF.

The chain couples TRBV2 to TRBJ1-4, with a possible D match to TRBD1 (6 bases). This CDR3 has 13 residues. In germline, CDR1 is SNHLY, CDR2 FYNNEI. Trimming shortened V by 5 bases and J by 8 bases, and 12 bases separated the two germline ends. The CDR3 is CASSYRVGEKLFF. The CDR3 DNA sequence: TGTGCCAGCAGTTACAGGGTGGGAGAAAAACTGTTTTTT.

This clone was counted once. The chain is built from TRBV6-5 and TRBJ2-3; maybe TRBD2 (6 bases). In germline, CDR1 is MNHEY, CDR2 SVGAGI. The CDR3 is 14 amino acids. V lost 5 bases to trimming and J lost 0 bases, with 9 bases between them. As DNA, the CDR3 is TGTGCCAGCAGTACCGGGACTAGCACAGATACGCAGTATTTT. This encodes CASSTGTSTDTQYF.

This chain uses TRBV7-3 with TRBJ1-2; D remains unclear. The germline V gene encodes CDR1 SGHTA and CDR2 FQGTGA. This CDR3 contains 12 residues. Trimming stripped 1 base from V and 11 bases from J, with 11 bases between. CDR3 coding DNA: TGTGCCAGCAGCTTAAATGGCGGGAATTACACCTTC. Protein: CASSLNGGNYTF.

The chain employs TRBV5-4 and TRBJ2-7; 11 positions agree with TRBD2. CDR3 size: 16 residues. Trimming at V came to 0 bases and at J to 1 base, leaving 3 bases not matched to a gene. CDR1 SGHNT and CDR2 YYREEE come from the germline V gene (reference sequence). The CDR3 nucleotides read TGTGCCAGCAGCTTGGAGGGACTAGCGGATTCCTACGAGCAGTACTTC. As protein: CASSLEGLADSYEQYF.

The chain is built from TRBV2 and TRBJ1-5; D is possibly TRBD1 (5 bases). CDR3 size: 14 residues. With 3 bases removed from V and 4 bases from J, the gap between germline ends came to 10 bases. Germline-derived CDR1 and CDR2 are SNHLY and FYNNEI. The chain's CDR3 is CASSDRAGNQPQHF. The CDR3 DNA reads TGTGCCAGCAGTGACAGGGCTGGAAATCAGCCCCAGCATTTT. The whole variable domain, filled in from reference TRBV2 and TRBJ1-5, reads EPEVTQTPSHQVTQMGQEVILRCVPISNHLYFYWYRQILGQKVEFLVSFYNNEISEKSEIFDDQFSVERPDGSNFTLKIRSTKLEDSAMYFCASSDRAGNQPQHFGDGTRLSIL.

The rearrangement joins TRBV11-3 to TRBJ2-5; TRBD2 might be the D (5 bases). Germline CDR1 and CDR2: SGHNT and YENEEA. With 5 bases removed from V and 1 base from J, the gap between germline ends came to 11 bases. The length of the CDR3 is 14 residues. The CDR3 loop reads CASSATRGQETQYF. In DNA, the CDR3 is TGTGCCAGCAGCGCCACTAGAGGCCAAGAGACCCAGTACTTC.

V gene TRBV11-2 combines with J gene TRBJ1-6; possibly TRBD1 for D (6 bases). Germline-derived CDR1 and CDR2 are SGHAT and FQNNGV. The CDR3 runs to 15 residues. V lost 4 bases, J lost 11 bases, and 18 bases lay in between. The CDR3 nucleotides are TGTGCCAGCAGCTCGCGGACAGTGCAAAGGACACCCCTCCACTTT. Its protein is CASSSRTVQRTPLHF.

The chain is built from TRBV2 and TRBJ2-5; possible D gene TRBD1, 5 bases. V was pared by 9 bases and J by 5 bases, with 16 bases between. Germline CDR1 and CDR2: SNHLY and FYNNEI. CDR3 length: 13 residues. The chain's CDR3 is CASSRQPGETQYF. CDR3 nucleotides: TGTGCCAGTTCGCGACAGCCCGGTGAGACCCAGTACTTC. Full variable domain (outside the CDR3, taken from reference TRBV2 and TRBJ2-5): EPEVTQTPSHQVTQMGQEVILRCVPISNHLYFYWYRQILGQKVEFLVSFYNNEISEKSEIFDDQFSVERPDGSNFTLKIRSTKLEDSAMYFCASSRQPGETQYFGPGTRLLVL.

V gene TRBV30 combines with J gene TRBJ1-6; no clear D. The germline V and J ends were trimmed by 4 bases and 0 bases, with 10 bases remaining between them. The CDR3 covers 15 residues. Germline loops: CDR1 GTSNPN, CDR2 SVGIG (reference sequence). The CDR3 protein is CAWKLESSYNSPLHF. DNA of the CDR3: TGTGCCTGGAAATTAGAAAGCTCCTATAATTCACCCCTCCACTTT. Variable domain in full (rest from reference TRBV30 and TRBJ1-6): SQTIHQWPATLVQPVGSPLSLECTVEGTSNPNLYWYRQAAGRGLQLLFYSVGIGQISSEVPQNLSASRPQDRQFILSSKKLLLSDSGFYLCAWKLESSYNSPLHFGNGTRLTVT.

The chain uses TRBV5-4 and TRBJ1-1; no reliable D call. Trimming pared 0 bases from V and 0 bases from J, leaving 12 bases between. CDR3 length equals 16 residues. The V gene's germline CDR1 is SGHNT and CDR2 YYREEE (reference sequence). The CDR3, as DNA: TGTGCCAGCAGCTTGGCCTCCACAGCCGTGAACACTGAAGCTTTCTTT. Protein product: CASSLASTAVNTEAFF.

The chain combines TRBV27 with TRBJ2-1, with 10 bases fitting TRBD2. In germline, CDR1 is MNHEY, CDR2 SMNVEV (reference sequence). The J segment lost 4 bases and the V segment lost 6 bases, leaving 12 bases of the junction unmatched. This CDR3 region has 17 residues. The CDR3 sequence is CASRSTSSGRMYNEQFF. The CDR3 DNA sequence: TGTGCCAGCAGATCAACCTCTAGCGGGAGAATGTACAATGAGCAGTTCTTC.

J is TRBJ1-3 and V is TRBV7-2, with 8 bases that match TRBD1. J lost 0 bases, V lost 4 bases, and 8 bases had no gene match. The CDR3 contains 17 residues. Germline V lookup: CDR1 SGHTA, CDR2 FQGNSA. In DNA form, the CDR3 reads TGTGCCAGCAGCTCCTGGGACAGGCCAGTCTCTGGAAACACCATATATTTT. Translated, it gives CASSSWDRPVSGNTIYF.

The sample holds one count of this clone. This chain uses TRBV6-5 with TRBJ2-2, with 7 bases that match TRBD2. The CDR3 runs to 14 residues. Per the germline V gene, CDR1 is MNHEY and CDR2 is SVGAGI. The V segment lost 8 bases and the J segment 0 bases; nucleotides outside the gene matches: 3. This CDR3 is CASSGLANTGELFF. The CDR3 coding sequence is TGTGCCAGCTCCGGACTAGCGAACACCGGGGAGCTGTTTTTT.

J is TRBJ1-1 and V is TRBV9; 10 nucleotides agree with TRBD1. Germline V gene lookup returns CDR1 SGDLS and CDR2 YYNGEE. Trimming at V came to 3 bases and at J to 4 bases, leaving 6 bases not matched to a gene. CDR3 size: 15 residues. The CDR3 loop reads CASSDGDRGGTEAFF. Written as DNA, the CDR3 is TGTGCCAGCAGCGACGGGGACAGGGGCGGCACTGAAGCTTTCTTT.

The chain carries TRBV10-3 and TRBJ2-7; 9 bases line up with TRBD1. V lost 3 bases and J lost 2; bases outside the gene matches: 2. The CDR3 has 14 residues. The germline gives CDR1 ENHRY, CDR2 SYGVKD. CDR3 in amino acids: CAISDRTGAYEQYV. The CDR3 nucleotides read TGTGCCATCAGTGACAGGACAGGGGCCTACGAGCAGTACGTC.

This chain links TRBV30 with TRBJ2-1; TRBD2 matches 14 bases. V lost 5 bases, J lost 6 bases, and 9 bases stayed unmatched. The CDR3 runs 16 residues. Germline V gene lookup returns CDR1 GTSNPN and CDR2 SVGIG (reference sequence). CDR3 DNA: TGTGCCTGGGGACTAGCGGGAGGAGGGTATACCAATGAGCAGTTCTTC. Amino acid sequence: CAWGLAGGGYTNEQFF.